One sample yielded the 32 T cell receptor beta chains listed below, sequenced in a study of blood T cell repertoires in COVID-19. Generated by immunoSEQ multiplex PCR, the TCRdb table keeps only in-frame clones and is missing some. The profile shows about 100,000 clones, over 75% of them singletons. The sample taken for sequencing was peripheral blood. The receptors were sampled from a woman in her twenties or thirties with acute or convalescent COVID-19.

The V gene is TRBV6-4, the J gene TRBJ2-3; 8 positions match TRBD1. CDR3 length: 15 residues. The V segment lost 7 bases and the J segment 8 bases; nucleotides outside the gene matches: 14. Germline V gene sequence: CDR1 MRHNA, CDR2 SNTAGT. The CDR3 coding sequence is TGTGCCAGCATCCTCAGGGGGCCTATGGTCCCTACGCAGTATTTT. It yields the protein CASILRGPMVPTQYF.

Here the CDR3 reads CASSLTVNTGELFF. CDR3 DNA sequence: TGTGCCAGCAGTCTGACAGTGAACACCGGGGAGCTGTTTTTT. This chain joins TRBV27 and TRBJ2-2; TRBD1 might be the D (5 bases). The CDR3 covers 14 residues. CDR1 MNHEY and CDR2 SMNVEV come from the germline V gene (reference sequence). V was cut by 5 bases and J by 1 base, with 8 bases left in between.

This clone has only a few counts. CDR3 loop: CASSFGTGTYEQYF. The DNA for the CDR3 is TGTGCCAGCAGCTTCGGGACAGGGACCTACGAGCAGTACTTC. The V gene is TRBV5-6, the J gene TRBJ2-7, with 9 bases matching TRBD1. The CDR3 loop spans 14 amino acids. V shed 2 bases, J shed 2 bases, and the junction held 2 bases outside the gene matches. CDR1 is SGHDT, CDR2 YYEEEE, per germline. Full variable domain (remainder filled in from reference TRBV5-6 and TRBJ2-7): DAGVTQSPTHLIKTRGQQVTLRCSPKSGHDTVSWYQQALGQGPQFIFQYYEEEERQRGNFPDRFSGHQFPNYSSELNVNALLLGDSALYLCASSFGTGTYEQYFGPGTRLTVT.

This chain joins TRBV20-1 and TRBJ1-2; TRBD1 might be the D (5 bases). Trimming removed 3 bases at V and 3 bases at J, with 11 bases between. The CDR3 runs 13 residues. CDR1 and CDR2 from the germline V gene are DFQATT and SNEGSKA (reference sequence). This chain's CDR3 is CSASGGGYYGYTF. In nucleotides, the CDR3 is TGCAGTGCTAGTGGGGGGGGATACTATGGCTACACCTTC.

V is TRBV2 and J is TRBJ2-2; maybe TRBD2 (6 bases). Germline V gene sequence: CDR1 SNHLY, CDR2 FYNNEI. The V end was cut by 4 bases, the J end by 7 bases, with 22 bases between. The CDR3 extends over 17 amino acids. The CDR3 DNA reads TGTGCCAGCAGTGCTACCGGGACTCTATGGGAAGGCGGGGAGCTGTTTTTT. Translation gives CASSATGTLWEGGELFF.

This clone was recorded a few times. The J gene is TRBJ2-7, the V gene TRBV28; D is perhaps TRBD2 (5 bases). CDR3 length equals 15 residues. The V end lost 3 bases, the J end lost 7 bases, and 19 bases lay between the germline ends. Germline loops: CDR1 MDHEN, CDR2 SYDVKM. The CDR3 sequence: CASSFIHGVTREQYF. As DNA, the CDR3 is TGTGCCAGCAGTTTCATTCACGGGGTAACGCGGGAGCAGTACTTC. Using reference TRBV28 and TRBJ2-7 for the parts outside the CDR3, the full variable domain is DVKVTQSSRYLVKRTGEKVFLECVQDMDHENMFWYRQDPGLGLRLIYFSYDVKMKEKGDIPEGYSVSREKKERFSLILESASTNQTSMYLCASSFIHGVTREQYFGPGTRLTVT.

The V call is TRBV6-5, the J call TRBJ2-1, with 7 bases that match TRBD2. In germline, CDR1 is MNHEY, CDR2 SVGAGI. Germline trimming cut 6 bases from V and 9 bases from J; bases unmatched to any gene: 8. This CDR3 is built from 13 residues. The CDR3 nucleotides are TGTGCCAGCAGAGGGGCGGGGGTAAGTGAGCAGTTCTTC. Translating it yields CASRGAGVSEQFF.

The J gene is TRBJ1-1, the V gene TRBV5-4; 8 nucleotides align to TRBD1. This CDR3 contains 15 residues. The germline V gene has CDR1 SGHNT and CDR2 YYREEE (reference sequence). V shed 2 bases and J 2 bases; nucleotides not matched to a gene: 5. The CDR3 here is CASSFLDRGNTEAFF. CDR3 DNA: TGTGCCAGCAGCTTCCTAGACAGGGGAAACACTGAAGCTTTCTTT.

This clone was seen just once. The V gene is TRBV19, the J gene TRBJ2-1; 10 bases agree with TRBD2. V shed 0 bases, J shed 0 bases, and the junction held 5 bases outside the gene matches. The CDR3 has 18 amino acids. CDR1 is LNHDA, CDR2 SQIVND, per germline (reference sequence). CDR3 sequence (DNA): TGTGCCAGTAGTATAGATAAACTAGCGGGGAGCTCCTACAATGAGCAGTTCTTC. Translating gives CASSIDKLAGSSYNEQFF.

The CDR3 loop reads CASSFRGSETQYF. The CDR3 DNA reads as TGTGCCAGCAGTTTTAGGGGGAGTGAGACCCAGTACTTC. The chain links TRBV27 to TRBJ2-5; tentatively, D is TRBD1 (6 bases). This CDR3 spans 13 amino acids. Per the germline V gene, CDR1 is MNHEY and CDR2 is SMNVEV (reference sequence). The V end lost 3 bases, the J end lost 5 bases, and 10 bases lay between the germline ends.

This chain connects TRBV28 to TRBJ1-5; no clear D gene. The germline V and J ends were trimmed by 5 bases and 7 bases, with 18 bases remaining between them. The CDR3 covers 15 residues. CDR1 is MDHEN and CDR2 is SYDVKM in the germline V gene. CDR3 residues: CASSPSTSGYQPQHF. DNA of the CDR3: TGTGCCAGCAGTCCCTCTACATCCGGGTACCAGCCCCAGCATTTT. Together with reference TRBV28 and TRBJ1-5, the CDR3 gives the full variable domain: DVKVTQSSRYLVKRTGEKVFLECVQDMDHENMFWYRQDPGLGLRLIYFSYDVKMKEKGDIPEGYSVSREKKERFSLILESASTNQTSMYLCASSPSTSGYQPQHFGDGTRLSIL.

The V gene is TRBV6-5, the J gene TRBJ2-1; D may be TRBD1 (5 bases). The V and J ends lost 4 bases and 6 bases respectively, with 19 bases between them. The germline V gene encodes CDR1 MNHEY and CDR2 SVGAGI. The CDR3 is 16 amino acids. The DNA for the CDR3 is TGTGCCAGCAGTTTTCTGGGCTTTGGGGCCAGCAATGAGCAGTTCTTC. Translated: CASSFLGFGASNEQFF.

The chain is built from TRBV19 and TRBJ1-6; TRBD1 matches at 7 bases. Germline V lookup: CDR1 LNHDA, CDR2 SQIVND (reference sequence). The ends lost 5 bases at V and 4 bases at J; junction bases unmatched: 5. The CDR3 has 15 amino acids. The DNA for the CDR3 is TGTGCCAGTAGTGCCACAGGGGATTATAATTCACCCCTCCACTTT. It translates to CASSATGDYNSPLHF.

This chain links TRBV9 with TRBJ1-2, with D possibly matching TRBD1 (5 bases). V lost 3 bases, J lost 4 bases, and 10 bases lay in between. The CDR3 extends over 13 amino acids. Germline CDR1 SGDLS, CDR2 YYNGEE. The DNA for the CDR3 is TGTGCCAGCAGCGCCAGGGATTCCTATGGCTACACCTTC. Translated: CASSARDSYGYTF.

This sequence joins TRBV10-3 and TRBJ2-2; D call uncertain. Deletions cut 6 bases from V and 0 bases from J, with 14 bases between. Looked up from germline, CDR1 is ENHRY and CDR2 is SYGVKD. CDR3 length: 16 residues. The CDR3 loop is CAIRGSTNSNTGELFF. The CDR3 DNA reads TGTGCCATCAGGGGTAGCACCAATTCGAACACCGGGGAGCTGTTTTTT.

The chain recombines TRBV28 with TRBJ2-7; D ambiguous. The CDR3 is 13 amino acids. Between the trimmed V and J ends, which lost 1 base and 2 bases, there was a span of 6 bases. The germline V gene encodes CDR1 MDHEN and CDR2 SYDVKM. CDR3 region: CASSLSQTYEQYF. CDR3 nucleotide sequence: TGTGCCAGCAGTTTATCCCAGACCTACGAGCAGTACTTC.

This chain connects TRBV12-3 or TRBV12-4 to TRBJ1-1; D is perhaps TRBD1 (6 bases). The CDR3 is made up of 12 amino acids. The V end lost 7 bases, the J end lost 5 bases, and 11 bases lay between the germline ends. This chain's CDR3 is CASTRGPTEAFF. CDR3 coding DNA: TGTGCCAGCACCAGGGGTCCGACTGAAGCTTTCTTT.

This sequence joins TRBV2 and TRBJ1-4; D gene uncertain. Germline CDR1 and CDR2: SNHLY and FYNNEI. CDR3 length: 14 residues. V was pared by 7 bases and J by 4 bases, with 13 bases between. This CDR3 reads CASIMSGNNEKLFF. The CDR3 DNA follows: TGTGCCAGCATTATGTCAGGAAATAATGAAAAACTGTTTTTT.

The chain has TRBV2 and TRBJ2-2; 7 bases are a match to TRBD2. Trimming at V came to 2 bases and at J to 3 bases, leaving 3 bases not matched to a gene. The CDR3 contains 15 residues. Germline assignment: CDR1 SNHLY and CDR2 FYNNEI. The CDR3: CASSERGGYTGELFF. The CDR3 nucleotides are TGTGCCAGCAGTGAACGCGGGGGATACACCGGGGAGCTGTTTTTT.

The chain combines TRBV6-6 with TRBJ2-3; perhaps TRBD1 as D (6 bases). This CDR3 region has 13 residues. The germline gives CDR1 MNHNY, CDR2 SVGAGI (reference sequence). Trimming took 4 bases from V and 6 from J, leaving 11 bases between them. In DNA, the CDR3 is TGTGCCAGCAGTTCCCAGACAGGCGATACGCAGTATTTT. Protein: CASSSQTGDTQYF.

The rearrangement links TRBV7-4 to TRBJ1-1; a possible D gene is TRBD1 (5 bases). The V end lost 4 bases, the J end lost 1 base, and 13 bases lay between the germline ends. The germline V gene encodes CDR1 SGHVT and CDR2 SQSDAQ. The CDR3 has 15 amino acids. The CDR3 DNA reads as TGTGCCAGCAGCTGTCGGGGGGTTCCGAACACTGAAGCTTTCTTT. It codes for CASSCRGVPNTEAFF.

The J gene is TRBJ1-2, the V gene TRBV9, with TRBD1 matching over 9 bases. The CDR3 is 15 residues long. Looked up from germline, CDR1 is SGDLS and CDR2 is YYNGEE. Unmatched junction bases numbered 4, after V lost 0 bases and J lost 4 bases. This chain's CDR3 is CASSVVDRGIYGYTF. CDR3 bases: TGTGCCAGCAGCGTAGTGGACAGGGGAATCTATGGCTACACCTTC.

This sequence joins TRBV28 and TRBJ2-4; a possible D gene is TRBD2 (5 bases). The CDR3 length is 16 residues. V dropped 6 bases and J dropped 3 bases, with 18 bases sitting between them. In germline, CDR1 is MDHEN, CDR2 SYDVKM. CDR3 coding DNA: TGTGCCAGCAGACCGATGGGCGGGTTGGGCAAAAACATTCAGTACTTC. Translated, it gives CASRPMGGLGKNIQYF.

The chain uses TRBV25-1 and TRBJ2-7; 7 positions match TRBD1. The CDR3 spans 16 residues. Trimming took 2 bases from V and 2 from J; bases not matched to a gene: 9. Germline loops: CDR1 MGHDK, CDR2 SYGVNS. CDR3 DNA: TGTGCCAGCAGTGAAGGGATTGGGACAGAAGCCTACGAGCAGTACTTC. This sequence encodes CASSEGIGTEAYEQYF.

This clone was seen more than once but under ten times. V usage is TRBV18 and J usage is TRBJ2-7; no reliable D call. Deletions cut 3 bases from V and 5 bases from J, with 11 bases between. Germline CDR1 is KGHSH and CDR2 is LQKENI. The CDR3 totals 13 residues. CDR3 protein: CASSPRIDNEQYF. As DNA, the CDR3 is TGTGCCAGCTCACCCAGAATAGACAACGAGCAGTACTTC.

A note on this clone: At one of its ends the junction is not consistent with the germline gene, which may arise from a read error. The chain is built from TRBV28 and TRBJ1-1; a possible D gene is TRBD1 (6 bases). The V gene's germline CDR1 is MDHEN and CDR2 SYDVKM. The CDR3 extends over 14 amino acids. The CDR3 here is CASTVRGGNPEAFF. The CDR3 bases are TGTGCCAGCACCGTTAGGGGGGGGAACCCTGAAGCTTTCTTT.

The chain recombines TRBV15 with TRBJ1-5; 7 nucleotides align to TRBD1. The germline V gene encodes CDR1 LNHNV and CDR2 YYDKDF (reference sequence). The CDR3 is 15 residues long. After removal of 2 bases from V and 5 bases from J, the junction contained 6 bases not matched to a gene. The CDR3 reads CATSRPRGTDQPQHF. The DNA of the CDR3 is TGTGCCACCAGCAGACCTCGAGGGACAGATCAGCCCCAGCATTTT. Variable domain in full (rest from reference TRBV15 and TRBJ1-5): DAMVIQNPRYQVTQFGKPVTLSCSQTLNHNVMYWYQQKSSQAPKLLFHYYDKDFNNEADTPDNFQSRRPNTSFCFLDIRSPGLGDTAMYLCATSRPRGTDQPQHFGDGTRLSIL.

The gene calls are TRBV21-1 and TRBJ2-3; the D call TRBD1 from the table was never checked on the DNA. TRBV21-1 is a pseudogene locus. This CDR3 comprises 18 residues. CDR3 nucleotides: TGTGCCAGCAGCCCAGCAAAGGGGCCATGGGTGAGCACAGATACGCAGTATTTT. Translating gives CASSPAKGPWVSTDTQYF.

The chain carries TRBV9 and TRBJ1-1; possibly TRBD1 for D (5 bases). This CDR3 has 12 residues. Trimming left V 4 bases short and J 8 bases short, with 12 bases between. CDR1 is SGDLS, CDR2 YYNGEE, per germline. The CDR3 here is CASSPEGEEAFF. The CDR3 DNA is TGTGCCAGCAGCCCCGAAGGGGAAGAAGCTTTCTTT.

This rearrangement joins TRBV3-1 (or the pseudogene TRBV3-2) to TRBJ1-1; D possibly corresponds to TRBD1 (5 bases). Trimming took off 5 bases at V and 6 bases at J, with 16 bases between the two ends. Germline CDR1 is LGHDT and CDR2 is YNNKEL (reference sequence). There are 14 residues in the CDR3. CDR3 region: CASSKGLWGAEAFF. The CDR3 DNA follows: TGTGCCAGCAGCAAGGGCCTCTGGGGCGCTGAAGCTTTCTTT.

The chain has TRBV18 and TRBJ2-7, with TRBD1 matching 10 bases. The CDR3 runs 15 residues. J gave up 2 bases and V 4 bases, and 5 bases lay outside the gene matches. Germline V gene data show CDR1 as KGHSH and CDR2 as LQKENI. CDR3: CASSLGDRGPYEQYF. CDR3 in DNA: TGTGCCAGCTCACTAGGGGACAGGGGTCCCTACGAGCAGTACTTC. The variable domain in full, completed from reference TRBV18 and TRBJ2-7, reads NAGVMQNPRHLVRRRGQEARLRCSPMKGHSHVYWYRQLPEEGLKFMVYLQKENIIDESGMPKERFSAEFPKEGPSILRIQQVVRGDSAAYFCASSLGDRGPYEQYFGPGTRLTVT.

The chain carries TRBV5-6 and TRBJ1-4; a possible D gene is TRBD1 (5 bases). The CDR3 is made up of 14 amino acids. Germline CDR1 and CDR2: SGHDT and YYEEEE. Trimming pared 4 bases from V and 7 bases from J, leaving 14 bases between. The CDR3 DNA is TGTGCCAGCAGCCTTTGGGGGACTGGTGAAAAACTGTTTTTT. It codes for CASSLWGTGEKLFF. Variable domain in full (rest from reference TRBV5-6 and TRBJ1-4): DAGVTQSPTHLIKTRGQQVTLRCSPKSGHDTVSWYQQALGQGPQFIFQYYEEEERQRGNFPDRFSGHQFPNYSSELNVNALLLGDSALYLCASSLWGTGEKLFFGSGTQLSVL.